One sample yielded the 6 T cell receptor beta chains listed below, sequenced in a study of blood T cell repertoires in COVID-19 (dated by TCRdb to about 2020). The receptor library was made with the immunoSEQ multiplex PCR assay. Not all clones reach the TCRdb copy of this immuneACCESS table, which keeps in-frame sequences only. Checked studies attribute under half of the gap to unresolved V genes and leave the rest unexplained. In all, the sample holds about 440,000 clones, and 80% to 95% of those were seen once. 0.6% of the sample belongs to the ten largest clones. The specimen sequenced was PBMCs or T cells enriched from blood (not recorded which). These receptors all come from a man between 18 and 29 years old who had recovered from COVID-19.

This clone was observed a few times. The chain couples TRBV6-1 to TRBJ2-7; 9 positions agree with TRBD2. CDR3 size: 17 residues. V gave up 2 bases and J gave up 7 bases; unmatched junction bases: 15. Per the germline V gene, CDR1 is MNHNS and CDR2 is SASEGT. This CDR3 is CASSEPPLAGGPREQYF. CDR3 bases: TGTGCCAGCAGTGAACCCCCTCTTGCGGGGGGGCCTAGGGAGCAGTACTTC.

This clone was observed a few times. The V and J genes are TRBV6-5 and TRBJ1-2; maybe TRBD1 (5 bases). Germline loops: CDR1 MNHEY, CDR2 SVGAGI. The V end lost 4 bases, the J end lost 6 bases, and 9 bases lay between the germline ends. The CDR3 contains 12 residues. The CDR3 DNA is TGTGCCAGCAGTTCGACAGCTAATGGCTACACCTTC. As protein: CASSSTANGYTF.

This chain connects TRBV5-1 to TRBJ1-1, with TRBD1 identical over 11 bases. Germline V gives CDR1 SGHRS, CDR2 YFSETQ. Trimming cost V 7 bases and J 5 bases; bases outside gene matches: 4. The CDR3 contains 13 residues. The CDR3 DNA sequence: TGCGCCAGCGGACAGGGGGCTGGGACTGAAGCTTTCTTT. Its protein product is CASGQGAGTEAFF.

The CDR3 coding sequence is TGTGCCAGCAGCCAGTTCGGGATGAAGGGCAAAAACATTCAGTACTTC. Its protein is CASSQFGMKGKNIQYF. The chain recombines TRBV3-1 (or the pseudogene TRBV3-2) with TRBJ2-4, with a tentative D call TRBD2 (5 bases). This CDR3 has 16 residues. Germline CDR1 and CDR2: LGHDT and YNNKEL (reference sequence). Trimming removed 3 bases at V and 3 bases at J, with 15 bases between.

This chain connects TRBV27 to TRBJ1-6; D perhaps matches TRBD1 (6 bases). V was trimmed by 6 bases and J by 6 bases, leaving 15 bases between them. The germline V gene encodes CDR1 MNHEY and CDR2 SMNVEV (reference sequence). The CDR3 is made up of 15 amino acids. The CDR3 sequence is CASSLAGGLNSPLHF. CDR3 in DNA: TGTGCCAGCAGCCTCGCCGGGGGGCTTAATTCACCCCTCCACTTT.

This clone was counted only a few times. This rearrangement joins TRBV5-5 to TRBJ1-5; possibly TRBD1 for D (5 bases). Germline values: CDR1 SGHKS, CDR2 YYEKEE (reference sequence). The CDR3 has 15 amino acids. The V and J ends lost 0 bases and 7 bases respectively, with 14 bases between them. The DNA for the CDR3 is TGTGCCAGCAGCTTGGAATGGGGGGAGGGCCAGCCCCAGCATTTT. It yields the protein CASSLEWGEGQPQHF.